This T cell receptor beta chain was documented in a study of T cell responses to AZD1222 COVID-19 vaccine. Trimming removed 1 base from V and 4 bases from J, with 5 bases in between. This CDR3 region has 13 residues. In germline, CDR1 is SGHAT, CDR2 FQNNGV. Using immunoSEQ multiplex PCR, the repertoire was profiled, and TCRdb retains in-frame clones only, with some absent. The sample gives 45,000 to 55,000 clones, about 86% of which show up once; 6% to 8% is in the top ten. The source was peripheral blood, collected 28 days after the second AZD1222 dose. The chain joins TRBV11-2 to TRBJ1-5; D gene uncertain. This sequence was found in an adult who received the AZD1222 COVID-19 vaccine. CDR3 protein: CASSLAGNQPQHF. In DNA form, the CDR3 reads TGTGCCAGCAGCTTAGCGGGGAATCAGCCCCAGCATTTT.